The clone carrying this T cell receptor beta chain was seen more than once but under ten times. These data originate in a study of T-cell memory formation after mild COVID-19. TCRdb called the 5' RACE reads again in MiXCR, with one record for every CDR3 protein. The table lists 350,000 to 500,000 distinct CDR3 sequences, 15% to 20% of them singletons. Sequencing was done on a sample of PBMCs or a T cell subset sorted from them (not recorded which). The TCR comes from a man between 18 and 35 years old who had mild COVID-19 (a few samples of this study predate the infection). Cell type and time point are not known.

The CDR3 is CSASLLAGVETQYF. The DNA for the CDR3 is TGCAGTGCCTCCCTACTAGCGGGGGTAGAGACCCAGTACTTC. This chain joins TRBV20-1 and TRBJ2-5; 11 positions agree with TRBD2. Germline assignment: CDR1 DFQATT and CDR2 SNEGSKA (reference sequence). This CDR3 has 14 amino acids. V shed 6 bases, J shed 4 bases, and the junction held 7 bases outside the gene matches.